These 2 T cell receptor beta chains were sequenced from one sample in a study of brain T cells in children with intractable seizures. Profiling relied on immunoSEQ multiplex PCR, and the TCRdb table lists in-frame clones only, not all of them. Of 340,000 or so clones in the sample, about 94% were seen once. The time point is: blood from clinic visit 5 months post-surgery; TSC patient then seizure free. The input for sequencing was peripheral blood, taken about 5 months after surgery. The receptors originated from a boy under two years old with tuberous sclerosis and intractable seizures.

The V and J genes are TRBV9 and TRBJ2-7; TRBD1 matches 9 bases. This CDR3 region has 16 residues. Germline assignment: CDR1 SGDLS and CDR2 YYNGEE. The V and J ends lost 3 bases and 2 bases, in that order; junction bases with no gene match: 9. The CDR3 nucleotides are TGTGCCAGCAGCGCCGGCACAGGGGGCTTCGCCTACGAGCAGTACTTC. Translating it yields CASSAGTGGFAYEQYF.

V and J are TRBV23-1 and TRBJ2-5; 11 nucleotides agree with TRBD2. TRBV23-1 is sorted into the ORF group, with uncertain function. J lost 5 bases, V lost 5 bases, and 13 bases had no gene match. The CDR3 has 17 residues. The CDR3 DNA sequence: TGCGCCAGCAGTTCCCGGACTAGCGGGCAGGGGCGGGAGACCCAGTACTTC. This gives the protein CASSSRTSGQGRETQYF.